This T cell receptor beta chain was identified during a study of cytomegalovirus exposure and HLA in healthy donors. In the PCR, 60 Vbeta and 13 Jbeta primers were used. TCRdb's table, derived via immunoSEQ multiplex PCR, lists solely in-frame clones and lacks some. The repertoire holds some 140,000 clones, with 79% as singletons. There are 14 residues in the CDR3. CDR1 and CDR2 (germline): MNHNS, SASEGT. V was trimmed by 0 bases and J by 3 bases, leaving 8 bases between them. Sample: PBMCs. The chain couples TRBV6-1 to TRBJ1-2; tentatively, D is TRBD1 (5 bases). The clonotype comes from a man in his late teens or twenties in good health and CMV-seronegative. The CDR3 sequence is CASSEAGRDYGYTF. CDR3 DNA sequence: TGTGCCAGCAGTGAAGCGGGGCGCGACTATGGCTACACCTTC.